This TCR beta chain emerged from a study of CD8+ T cells in alopecia areata. About the study: C3H/HeJ donors aged about 6-13 months with spontaneous alopecia supplied skin grafted onto roughly 6-11-week-old female C3H/HeJ mice.

Cutaneous lymph nodes were pooled and cells sorted by CD4, CD8alpha, NKG2D, NKG2ACE and more. Extracted from the samples, RNA was reverse transcribed into cDNA to serve as the sequencing template. The table came from immunoSEQ multiplex PCR; TCRdb's copy has only in-frame clones and leaves some out. This table holds approximately 280,000 clones with no singletons; the top ten claim about 1.2%. Regarding the study as a whole: In lesional scalp, particularly from alopecia totalis/universalis, clonality was higher than in normal scalp. With patients, TCR sharing proved less clear than in mice, a difference possibly related to HLA.

Trimming pared 1 base from V and 1 base from J, leaving 11 bases between. Germline loops: CDR1 NNHNN, CDR2 SYGAGS (reference sequence). This CDR3 contains 15 residues. With regard to this clone: The target antigen is unknown. The genes are named according to mouse. The sequence runs out 4 residues before the end of the CDR3; the remainder is reconstructed from the germline J gene.

The V and J genes are TRBV13-2 and TRBJ1-2; a possible D gene is TRBD1 (6 bases). This clonotype originated in a C3H/HeJ mouse with alopecia areata. Mouse strain MHC haplotype: H2-k. The sample comprised CD4+ T cells sorted from a lymph node. CDR3 protein: CASGDSDRKNSDYTF. The CDR3 bases that were read are TGTGCCAGCGGTGATTCGGACAGAAAAAACTCC.